These 9 T cell receptor beta chains came from one sample sequenced in a study of CD8 T cells in ankylosing spondylitis. TCRdb ran MiXCR on the 5' RACE reads and lists one entry per CDR3 protein. The profile shows 250,000 to 300,000 distinct CDR3 sequences, roughly 18% of them singletons. Sequences were obtained from blood, either unsorted or a sorted T cell fraction (not recorded which). The receptors were sampled from a male donor with ankylosing spondylitis or in good health (not recorded which).

The gene calls are TRBV7-8 and TRBJ2-7; perhaps TRBD2 as D (6 bases). This CDR3 contains 15 residues. Germline CDR1 reads SGHVS; CDR2 reads FQNEAQ. V gave up 6 bases and J gave up 1 base, with 16 bases separating them. CDR3 protein: CASSYPPSASYEQYF. In DNA, the CDR3 is TGTGCCAGCAGTTACCCTCCTAGCGCTTCCTACGAGCAGTACTTC. Looking up the rest from reference TRBV7-8 and TRBJ2-7 gives the full variable domain: GAGVSQSPRYKVAKRGQDVALRCDPISGHVSLFWYQQALGQGPEFLTYFQNEAQLDKSGLPSDRFFAERPEGSVSTLKIQRTQQEDSAVYLCASSYPPSASYEQYFGPGTRLTVT.

In this sample, this clonotype turned up many times. This chain joins TRBV29-1 and TRBJ2-5; D is possibly TRBD2 (5 bases). The CDR3 has 12 residues. Germline CDR1 and CDR2: SQVTM and ANQGSEA. Trimming took 0 bases from V and 5 from J, leaving 7 bases between them. CDR3 DNA: TGCAGCGTTGAAGATCGGGGTGAGACCCAGTACTTC. It encodes CSVEDRGETQYF.

This clonotype came up many times. The chain links TRBV4-3 to TRBJ2-7; 9 nucleotides line up with TRBD2. This CDR3 has 16 amino acids. V lost 0 bases to trimming and J lost 3 bases; unmatched junction nucleotides: 6. Germline V gene lookup returns CDR1 LGHNA and CDR2 YSLEER. The CDR3 loop is CASSQESDSGSYEQYF. In DNA, the CDR3 is TGCGCCAGCAGCCAAGAATCAGATAGCGGGAGCTACGAGCAGTACTTC.

In this sample, this clonotype turned up many times. V and J are TRBV29-1 and TRBJ2-5, with 10 bases lining up with TRBD2. The ends lost 3 bases at V and 2 bases at J; junction bases unmatched: 0. CDR1 is SQVTM, CDR2 ANQGSEA, per germline. CDR3 size: 13 residues. The CDR3 spells CSVDSGRQETQYF. As DNA, the CDR3 is TGCAGCGTTGATAGCGGGAGGCAAGAGACCCAGTACTTC. Supplemented by reference TRBV29-1 and TRBJ2-5, the full variable domain reads SAVISQKPSRDICQRGTSLTIQCQVDSQVTMMFWYRQQPGQSLTLIATANQGSEATYESGFVIDKFPISRPNLTFSTLTVSNMSPEDSSIYLCSVDSGRQETQYFGPGTRLLVL.

This clonotype occurred a few times. The genes are TRBV28 and TRBJ2-2, with D perhaps matching TRBD1 (6 bases). The germline V gene has CDR1 MDHEN and CDR2 SYDVKM. V lost 3 bases and J 4 bases, leaving 9 bases between the germline ends. CDR3 length: 14 residues. The CDR3 reads CASSFIRGTGELFF. The CDR3 nucleotides are TGTGCCAGCAGTTTTATCAGGGGCACCGGGGAGCTGTTTTTT.

The V call is TRBV5-1, the J call TRBJ2-7; 9 bases are shared with TRBD2. After removal of 0 bases from V and 3 bases from J, the junction contained 4 bases not matched to a gene. The length of the CDR3 is 15 residues. Germline V lookup: CDR1 SGHRS, CDR2 YFSETQ. CDR3 loop: CASSLVSGSFYEQYF. The CDR3 nucleotides are TGCGCCAGCAGCTTGGTTAGCGGGAGTTTCTACGAGCAGTACTTC. The whole variable domain, filled in from reference TRBV5-1 and TRBJ2-7, reads KAGVTQTPRYLIKTRGQQVTLSCSPISGHRSVSWYQQTPGQGLQFLFEYFSETQRNKGNFPGRFSGRQFSNSRSEMNVSTLELGDSALYLCASSLVSGSFYEQYFGPGTRLTVT.

This sequence joins TRBV7-9 and TRBJ2-2; 8 nucleotides align to TRBD2. Losses at the gene ends were 4 bases for V and 2 bases for J; bases not matched to a gene: 6. Germline CDR1 is SEHNR and CDR2 is FQNEAQ (reference sequence). The CDR3 length is 16 residues. The CDR3 coding sequence is TGTGCCAGCAGCTCTCGGGAGGGGGTCAACACCGGGGAGCTGTTTTTT. Its translation is CASSSREGVNTGELFF.

This clonotype was counted a few times. As DNA, the CDR3 is TGTGCCATCAGTAACCTCTCCCGGGACAACTACGAGCAGTACTTC. This translates into CAISNLSRDNYEQYF. V gene TRBV10-3 combines with J gene TRBJ2-7; TRBD1 might be the D (6 bases). The CDR3 spans 15 residues. The germline gives CDR1 ENHRY, CDR2 SYGVKD. The V gene lost 5 bases and the J gene lost 3 bases, with 17 bases spanning the gap.

The CDR3 DNA follows: TGCAGTGCTAGCGGGGGACAGTTCGGATCACCCCTCCACTTT. Protein sequence: CSASGGQFGSPLHF. V gene TRBV20-1 combines with J gene TRBJ1-6; 7 positions match TRBD1. This CDR3 spans 14 amino acids. Germline trimming cut 3 bases from V and 10 bases from J; bases unmatched to any gene: 9. Per the germline V gene, CDR1 is DFQATT and CDR2 is SNEGSKA (reference sequence).